This T cell receptor beta chain came from a study of siplizumab effects on memory and regulatory T cells (dated by TCRdb to the late 2010s). Context from the whole study: The study examined how the anti-CD2 antibody siplizumab affects alloreactive T-cell subsets in allogeneic mixed lymphocyte reactions built from human PBMCs.

The method was the immunoSEQ multiplex PCR assay. Some 100,000 TCR templates per sample were assayed by the deep sequencing platform. Genomic DNA extracted from sorted T cells was the material used for TCRbeta CDR3 sequencing. The original pipeline was this. The R programming language was used for clonal analysis of TCRbeta CDR3 data. Alloreactive CD4+ and CD8+ clones were identified by comparing unstimulated samples to CFSE-low samples taken after the reaction. Regulatory or non-regulatory origin of alloreactive CD4+ clones was assigned by matching sequences to the sorted unstimulated Treg and non-Treg repertoires. In TCRdb, the immuneACCESS table is reduced to in-frame sequences with V and J assigned. These tables do not hold every clone; where another copy was compared, an unresolved V gene accounts for under half, and the others remain unexplained. V, J and clone size are taken as reported in that table, and D and trimming were inferred from the DNA itself. The sample table records roughly 100,000 clones; approximately 94% of these occur just once. Of the sample, 0.32% is held by the ten largest clones.

Sorted unstimulated T cells and proliferating T cells recovered from mixed lymphocyte reactions were subjected to TCRbeta CDR3 sequencing. Fresh whole blood from approximately 10 HLA-typed healthy donors was used to isolate PBMCs. In the case of this clone: The antigen this receptor binds is unknown. Within one base of it there is no much larger clone, and no base qualities were kept.

Trimming accounts for 2 bases at V and 9 bases at J, while the number of junction bases matched to no gene is 7. The germline V gene (reference sequence) specifies MNHEY as CDR1 and SMNVEV as CDR2. The CDR3 numbers 15 residues from cysteine through phenylalanine. CDR3 DNA is the only sequence kept; it has 45 bases, read in frame from the first base. Overall results and qualifications from the work: Roughly 75-97% of proliferating CD4+ or CD8+ clones could not be assigned a naive or memory phenotype. Among mappable alloreactive CD4+ clones, the Treg-derived fraction averaged about 75% with siplizumab versus around 29% in control reactions. Sequences below about 10^-5 frequency were poorly captured, so only a minor fraction of alloreactive clones could be mapped to unstimulated subsets. Unstimulated naive T cells appeared to be more diverse than memory T cells, and naive cells seemed to make a substantial contribution to the alloresponse. Siplizumab significantly lowered the cumulative frequency of alloreactive sequences that could be traced to unstimulated CD4+ memory T cells. Whether proliferating Tregs from siplizumab cultures actually had suppressive function was not functionally confirmed.

Sequencing input: CD4+ T cells sorted from blood. The TCR originated in a human donor in good health. This sequence uses TRBV27 and TRBJ2-1; 10 bases in between match TRBD2. The nucleotides are TGTGCCAGCAGTTTAGTCCCTAGCGGGAGAGGTGAGCAGTTCTTC. It is translated as CASSLVPSGRGEQFF.